These T cell receptor beta chains were read from a single sample in a study of OX40 agonist ivuxolimab in advanced cancers. Measured with immunoSEQ multiplex PCR; TCRdb has only the in-frame clones, and not every one. This sample carries 68,000 or so clones, roughly 90% of them seen once, and the ten largest clones take roughly 7.8%. The specimen was CD4+ or CD8+ T cells sorted from blood, collected in a trial of the OX40 agonist ivuxolimab. All receptors come from an adult with an advanced solid tumor such as melanoma, head and neck, liver or kidney cancer. Each CDR3 is given with its conserved first and last residue. A D gene is named only where the DNA matches it firmly. Size is omitted from some rows. Given values are once, few, many or a class for expanded clones.

DNA	CDR3	V	D	J	size
TGTGCCAGCACTCGAGCGGGGGGGCCCCATGAGCAGTTCTTC	CASTRAGGPHEQFF	TRBV2	TRBD2	TRBJ2-1	-
TGTGCCAGCAGTTACTCGACCCGCGGGAACACTGAAGCTTTCTTT	CASSYSTRGNTEAFF	TRBV6-5	-	TRBJ1-1	once
TGTGCCAGCACTTCGGGGGAGGGGAATCCTAACTATGGCTACACCTTC	CASTSGEGNPNYGYTF	TRBV6-8	-	TRBJ1-2	-
TGTGCCAGCAGTACCCCCGACCTGCCCGCCTACCTATTT	CASSTPDLPAYLF	TRBV5-8	-	TRBJ1-4	-
TGCGCCAGCAGTTACATAAACACCGGGGAGCTGTTTTTT	CASSYINTGELFF	TRBV4-1	-	TRBJ2-2	-
TGTGCCATCAGTGAGTCCGAAGGAACAGATACGCAGTATTTT	CAISESEGTDTQYF	TRBV10-3	-	TRBJ2-3	-
TGCAGTGCTAGACGGGGAACGCCCCAGCATTTT	CSARRGTPQHF	TRBV20-1	-	TRBJ1-5	-
TGTGCCAGCAGCGTAGCCCCAGGAGCTGGAAACACCATATATTTT	CASSVAPGAGNTIYF	TRBV9	-	TRBJ1-3	-
TGTGCCAGCAGCTTTACCACAGGGGGAAACACCATATATTTT	CASSFTTGGNTIYF	TRBV7-9	-	TRBJ1-3	-
TGTGCCAGCAGTTATAGTAGCTATCAGCCCCAGCATTTT	CASSYSSYQPQHF	TRBV6-6	-	TRBJ1-5	-
TGTGCCAGCAGTGAAGGGGGTAGAGACACCATATATTTT	CASSEGGRDTIYF	TRBV6-1	-	TRBJ1-3	-
TGTGCTAGTGGTCCATATTCAGATACGCAGTATTTT	CASGPYSDTQYF	TRBV12-5	-	TRBJ2-3	-
TGTGCCAGCAGCGTAGGGACCCGGGATGAAAAACTGTTTTTT	CASSVGTRDEKLFF	TRBV9	-	TRBJ1-4	-
TGTGCCAGCAGACGCGGGGCATCGGGAGGACAGCCCCAGCATTTT	CASRRGASGGQPQHF	TRBV6-5	-	TRBJ1-5	-
TGTGCCAGCAGCATAACAACCGGACAGGGAGGGAATCAGCCCCAGCATTTT	CASSITTGQGGNQPQHF	TRBV5-5	TRBD1	TRBJ1-5	-
TGTGCCAGCAGCCCCCGGGAAGGGGGTCCTGAAAAACTGTTTTTT	CASSPREGGPEKLFF	TRBV4-2	-	TRBJ1-4	-
TGTGCCAGCAGCTTCTCGTTAGCGGGGGGGATCAATGAGCAGTTCTTC	CASSFSLAGGINEQFF	TRBV5-4	TRBD2	TRBJ2-1	-
TGTGCCAGCAGCTTTAACCGGGACAGCCTCACAGATACGCAGTATTTT	CASSFNRDSLTDTQYF	TRBV7-2	TRBD1	TRBJ2-3	-
TGTGCCAGCAGCCCCATGACAGGGATGACCGGGGAGCTGTTTTTT	CASSPMTGMTGELFF	TRBV11-3	TRBD1	TRBJ2-2	-
TGTGCCAGTAGTGGCCCCCTCCTCACGGGACAGGGTGGGAACTATGGCTACACCTTC	CASSGPLLTGQGGNYGYTF	TRBV19	TRBD1	TRBJ1-2	-
TGTGCCAGCAGCTTGGGAGACAGGCCGCCGGCTTTCTTT	CASSLGDRPPAFF	TRBV5-5	-	TRBJ1-1	-
TGTGCCGGGTATTCACCCCTCCACTTT	CAGYSPLHF	TRBV30	-	TRBJ1-6	-
TGTGCCAGCAGCGTGCAGGGTTATTCTGGAAACACCATATATTTT	CASSVQGYSGNTIYF	TRBV9	-	TRBJ1-3	-
-	CASSTSGNTEAFF	TRBV6-6	-	TRBJ1-1	-
TGTGCCAGCAGCTTAGGGGTGGACGAGACGCGGGGCTACACCTTC	CASSLGVDETRGYTF	TRBV7-2	-	TRBJ1-2	once
TGTGCCAGCAGCTCCTCCGGGACAGGGGACACCGGGGAGCTGTTTTTT	CASSSSGTGDTGELFF	TRBV21-1	-	TRBJ2-2	-
TGTGCCAGCAGCCCTGGGACTAGCGGGGGTATCCGCACAGATACGCAGTATTTT	CASSPGTSGGIRTDTQYF	TRBV11-2	TRBD2	TRBJ2-3	-
TGTGCCAGCAGCCCCGCGGGCTCCTATGGCTACACCTTC	CASSPAGSYGYTF	TRBV6-5	-	TRBJ1-2	-
TGTGCCAGCAGCGTAGCCTCCGGGACTGGGGGAGAGACCCAGTACTTC	CASSVASGTGGETQYF	TRBV9	-	TRBJ2-5	once
TGCAGCGTTGGAGTCAGCCCCAGCTCCTACAATGAGCAGTTCTTC	CSVGVSPSSYNEQFF	TRBV29-1	-	TRBJ2-1	-
TGTGCCAGCAGTGTCACTGGGGGGGCAAATGAGCAGTTCTTC	CASSVTGGANEQFF	TRBV25-1	-	TRBJ2-1	-
TGTGCCATCAGTGCTGGACAGGGCCCCTATGGCTACACCTTC	CAISAGQGPYGYTF	TRBV10-3	TRBD1	TRBJ1-2	-
TGCGCCAGCAGCCCCTGGCGGGGGAACACTGAAGCTTTCTTT	CASSPWRGNTEAFF	TRBV5-1	-	TRBJ1-1	-
TGTGCCAGCAGATCGGGACGTCGGACCCAGTTAGCTAACTATGGCTACACCTTC	CASRSGRRTQLANYGYTF	TRBV5-8	-	TRBJ1-2	-
TGTGCCAGCAGCTTGCCTCATTCCCAGAGAGGCTACACCTTC	CASSLPHSQRGYTF	TRBV5-4	-	TRBJ1-2	-
TGTGCCAGCAGCTTCGGCACAGGGAGTCTGAGCAATCAGCCCCAGCATTTT	CASSFGTGSLSNQPQHF	TRBV5-4	-	TRBJ1-5	-
TGTGCCAGCTCACCAGGCAGGGAGAGGGCCACTGAAGCTTTCTTT	CASSPGRERATEAFF	TRBV18	-	TRBJ1-1	-
TGTGCCAGCTTCAAGACTAGGGGAGAGACCCAGTACTTC	CASFKTRGETQYF	TRBV6-5	-	TRBJ2-5	-
TGTGCCAGCACCGCCCAGGGGAGCACAGATACGCAGTATTTT	CASTAQGSTDTQYF	TRBV27	-	TRBJ2-3	-
TGTGCCAGCAGCCCGTATGCCCCATCAAAGTCGGCCGGGGAGCTGTTTTTT	CASSPYAPSKSAGELFF	TRBV9	-	TRBJ2-2	-
TGTGCCTGGAATACAGGGGGGGACGGTGAAAAACTGTTTTTT	CAWNTGGDGEKLFF	TRBV30	TRBD1	TRBJ1-4	-
TGTGCCAGTGAAGGTTGGGGAGGCGGTAGACAGCCCCAGCATTTT	CASEGWGGGRQPQHF	TRBV19	-	TRBJ1-5	-
TGTGCCAGTCTTACAGGGGTGAACACTGAAGCTTTCTTT	CASLTGVNTEAFF	TRBV6-6	TRBD1	TRBJ1-1	-
TGTGCCAGCAGCTCATACCGGGCTCCCGGAGAGACCCAGTACTTC	CASSSYRAPGETQYF	TRBV7-9	-	TRBJ2-5	-
TGTGCCAGCAGCTTGGTTGGCAACCTGAACTACGAGCAGTACTTC	CASSLVGNLNYEQYF	TRBV5-4	-	TRBJ2-7	-
TGTGCCAGCAGTTATACCGAAAAACTGTTTTTT	CASSYTEKLFF	TRBV4-2	-	TRBJ1-4	-
TGTGCCAGTAGTGGGACCGGGGAGCTGTTTTTT	CASSGTGELFF	TRBV19	-	TRBJ2-2	-
TGTGCCTCAAACAGGGACAGGACGGGACCCCAGCATTTT	CASNRDRTGPQHF	TRBV19	TRBD1	TRBJ1-5	-
TGTGCCAGCAGCCAAGATTTGGGAACCGGGGAGCTGTTTTTT	CASSQDLGTGELFF	TRBV14	-	TRBJ2-2	-
TGTGCCAGCAGTTTCGGGGACAGACAAGAGACCCAGTACTTC	CASSFGDRQETQYF	TRBV27	TRBD1	TRBJ2-5	-